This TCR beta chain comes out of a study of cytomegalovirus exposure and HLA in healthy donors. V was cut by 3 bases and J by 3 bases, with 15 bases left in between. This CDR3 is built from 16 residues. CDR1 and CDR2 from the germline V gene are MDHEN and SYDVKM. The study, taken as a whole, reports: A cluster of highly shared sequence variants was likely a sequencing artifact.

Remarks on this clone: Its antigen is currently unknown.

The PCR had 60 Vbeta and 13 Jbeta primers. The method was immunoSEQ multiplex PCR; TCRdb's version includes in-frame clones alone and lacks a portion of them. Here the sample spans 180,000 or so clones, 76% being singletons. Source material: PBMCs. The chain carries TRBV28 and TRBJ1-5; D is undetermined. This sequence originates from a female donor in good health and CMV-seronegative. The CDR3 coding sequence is TGTGCCAGCAGTTTCATTTCCGCGGCCCCCAATCAGCCCCAGCATTTT. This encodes CASSFISAAPNQPQHF.